The T cell receptor (beta chain) under discussion was sequenced for a study of cytomegalovirus exposure and HLA in healthy donors. Note on this clone: The antigen is not known.

V was pared by 1 base and J by 2 bases, with 9 bases between. CDR3 length: 15 residues. The germline V gene has CDR1 SGDLS and CDR2 YYNGEE. The PCR employed 60 Vbeta primers together with 13 Jbeta primers. Some clones are missing from TCRdb's copy, which holds only in-frame ones; the method was immunoSEQ multiplex PCR. Of 120,000 or so clones in the sample, roughly 76% were seen once. Study outcomes and limitations: Per published reports, the classifier diagnosed cytomegalovirus status with high specificity and sensitivity. About 87% or about 30% of the time was how often most TCR beta V segments were productive, according to an earlier analysis. A few CMV-associated chains were confirmed in vitro to be specific for CMV antigens. The study labeled approximately 150 TCR beta chains cytomegalovirus-associated.

The receptor was isolated from a man between 45 and 60 years old in good health and CMV-seropositive. The rearrangement joins TRBV9 to TRBJ2-2; unclear D gene. Sequenced input: PBMCs. The CDR3 spells CASSVNSLNTGELFF. CDR3 nucleotide sequence: TGTGCCAGCAGCGTAAACTCGTTAAACACCGGGGAGCTGTTTTTT.